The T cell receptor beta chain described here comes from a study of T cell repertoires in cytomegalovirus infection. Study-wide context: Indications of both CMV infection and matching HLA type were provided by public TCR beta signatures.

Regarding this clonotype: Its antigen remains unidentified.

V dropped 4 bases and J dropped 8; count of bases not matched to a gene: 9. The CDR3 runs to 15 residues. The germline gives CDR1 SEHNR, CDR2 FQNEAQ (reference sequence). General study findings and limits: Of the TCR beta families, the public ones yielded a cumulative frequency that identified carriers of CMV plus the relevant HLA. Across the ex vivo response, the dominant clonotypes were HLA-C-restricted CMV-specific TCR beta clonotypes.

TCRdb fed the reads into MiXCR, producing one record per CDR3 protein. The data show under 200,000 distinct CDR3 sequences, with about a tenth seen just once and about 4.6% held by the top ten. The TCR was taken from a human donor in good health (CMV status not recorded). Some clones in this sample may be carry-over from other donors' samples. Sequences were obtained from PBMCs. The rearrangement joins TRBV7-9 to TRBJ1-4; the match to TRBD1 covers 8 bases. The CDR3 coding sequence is TGTGCCAGCAGCTCGATTGGACAGGGAATAGAAAAACTGTTTTTT. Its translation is CASSSIGQGIEKLFF.